One sample yielded the 2 T cell receptor beta chains listed below, sequenced in a study of CD8+ T cells in alopecia areata. As for treatment: oral pan-JAK inhibitor, 5-10 mg twice daily. RNA was isolated and reverse transcribed to cDNA, the sequencing template. TCRdb keeps only in-frame clones here, not all; method: immunoSEQ multiplex PCR. The data contain some 150,000 clones, about 86% of them seen just once; the ten biggest clones take up approximately 13%. The sample in question was CD8+ T cells sorted from blood, obtained at week 4, from a patient treated with tofacitinib. The receptor source for this set is a human donor with alopecia areata.

The chain carries TRBV29-1 and TRBJ2-7; unclear D gene. V lost 0 bases and J 0 bases, leaving 9 bases between the germline ends. CDR3 length equals 14 residues. Germline-derived CDR1 and CDR2 are SQVTM and ANQGSEA. The chain's CDR3 is CSVEDVNSSYEQYF. The CDR3 DNA is TGCAGCGTTGAAGATGTCAACAGCTCCTACGAGCAGTACTTC.

This sequence joins TRBV9 and TRBJ1-1; TRBD1 is a possible D gene (5 bases). With 4 bases removed from V and 5 bases from J, the gap between germline ends came to 9 bases. The CDR3 has 12 amino acids. In germline, CDR1 is SGDLS, CDR2 YYNGEE. The CDR3 spells CASSPEGTEAFF. Written as DNA, the CDR3 is TGTGCCAGCAGCCCGGAGGGGACTGAAGCTTTCTTT. Based on the CDR3 plus reference TRBV9 and TRBJ1-1, the full variable domain is DSGVTQTPKHLITATGQRVTLRCSPRSGDLSVYWYQQSLDQGLQFLIQYYNGEERAKGNILERFSAQQFPDLHSELNLSSLELGDSALYFCASSPEGTEAFFGQGTRLTVV.